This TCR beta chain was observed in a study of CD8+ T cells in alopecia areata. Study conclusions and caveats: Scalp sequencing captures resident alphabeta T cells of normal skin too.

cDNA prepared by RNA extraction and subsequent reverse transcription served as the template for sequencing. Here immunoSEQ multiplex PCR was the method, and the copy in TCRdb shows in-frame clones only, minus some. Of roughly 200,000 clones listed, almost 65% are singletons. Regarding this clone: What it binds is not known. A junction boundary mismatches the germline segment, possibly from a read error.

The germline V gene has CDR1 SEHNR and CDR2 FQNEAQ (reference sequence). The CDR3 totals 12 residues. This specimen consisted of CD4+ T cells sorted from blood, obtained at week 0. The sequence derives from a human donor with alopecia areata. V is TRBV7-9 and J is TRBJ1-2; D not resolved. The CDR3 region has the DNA TGTGCCAGCAGCTTAGACATGGCAGATATTCGCTTC. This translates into CASSLDMADIRF.